What follows describes a single T cell receptor beta chain. The source of the sample is a study of shared clonotypes between healthy human individuals. V was trimmed by 2 bases and J by 4 bases, leaving 17 bases between them. Germline lookup yields CDR1 SGHVS and CDR2 FNYEAQ. CDR3 length: 16 amino acids. Here immunoSEQ multiplex PCR was the method, and the copy in TCRdb shows in-frame clones only, minus some. Here the sample spans about 1 million clones, approximately 76% being singletons. J is TRBJ1-1 and V is TRBV7-6, with unresolved D. This TCR derives from a man aged 18 to 29 in good health. The source material was memory CD4+ T cells sorted from blood. Subset here: CD45RA-negative fraction. CDR3: CASSLRFQSGGTEAFF. The DNA for the CDR3 is TGTGCCAGCAGCTTAAGGTTTCAGTCTGGAGGCACTGAAGCTTTCTTT.